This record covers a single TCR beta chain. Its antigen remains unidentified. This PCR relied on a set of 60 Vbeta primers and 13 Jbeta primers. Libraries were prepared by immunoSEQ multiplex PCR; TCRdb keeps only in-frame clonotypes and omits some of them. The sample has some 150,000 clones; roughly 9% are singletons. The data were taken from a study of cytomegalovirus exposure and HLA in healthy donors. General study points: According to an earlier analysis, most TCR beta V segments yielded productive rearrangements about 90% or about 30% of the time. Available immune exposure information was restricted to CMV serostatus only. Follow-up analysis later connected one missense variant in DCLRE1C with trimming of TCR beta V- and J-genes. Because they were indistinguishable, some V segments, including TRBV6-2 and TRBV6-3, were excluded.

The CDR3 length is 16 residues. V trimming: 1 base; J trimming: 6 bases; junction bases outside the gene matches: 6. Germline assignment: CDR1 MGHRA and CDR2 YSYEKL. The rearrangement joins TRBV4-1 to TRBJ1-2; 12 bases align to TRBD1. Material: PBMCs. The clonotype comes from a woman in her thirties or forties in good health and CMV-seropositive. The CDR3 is CASSQAGTGGSDGYTF. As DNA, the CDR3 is TGCGCCAGCAGCCAAGCCGGGACAGGGGGCTCGGATGGCTACACCTTC.